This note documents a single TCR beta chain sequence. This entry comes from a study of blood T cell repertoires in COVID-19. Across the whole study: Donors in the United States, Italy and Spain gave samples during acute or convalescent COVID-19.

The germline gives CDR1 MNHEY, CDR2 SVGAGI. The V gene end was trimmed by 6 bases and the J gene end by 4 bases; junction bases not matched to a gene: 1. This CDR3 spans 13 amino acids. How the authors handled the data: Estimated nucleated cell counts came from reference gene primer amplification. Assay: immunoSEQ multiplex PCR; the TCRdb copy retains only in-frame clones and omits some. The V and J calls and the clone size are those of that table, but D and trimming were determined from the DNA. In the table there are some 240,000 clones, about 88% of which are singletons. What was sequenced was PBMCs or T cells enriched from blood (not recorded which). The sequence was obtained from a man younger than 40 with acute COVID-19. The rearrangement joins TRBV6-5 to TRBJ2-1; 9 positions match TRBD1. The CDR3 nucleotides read TGTGCCAGCAGGGGGACAGGGTACAATGAGCAGTTCTTC. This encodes CASRGTGYNEQFF.